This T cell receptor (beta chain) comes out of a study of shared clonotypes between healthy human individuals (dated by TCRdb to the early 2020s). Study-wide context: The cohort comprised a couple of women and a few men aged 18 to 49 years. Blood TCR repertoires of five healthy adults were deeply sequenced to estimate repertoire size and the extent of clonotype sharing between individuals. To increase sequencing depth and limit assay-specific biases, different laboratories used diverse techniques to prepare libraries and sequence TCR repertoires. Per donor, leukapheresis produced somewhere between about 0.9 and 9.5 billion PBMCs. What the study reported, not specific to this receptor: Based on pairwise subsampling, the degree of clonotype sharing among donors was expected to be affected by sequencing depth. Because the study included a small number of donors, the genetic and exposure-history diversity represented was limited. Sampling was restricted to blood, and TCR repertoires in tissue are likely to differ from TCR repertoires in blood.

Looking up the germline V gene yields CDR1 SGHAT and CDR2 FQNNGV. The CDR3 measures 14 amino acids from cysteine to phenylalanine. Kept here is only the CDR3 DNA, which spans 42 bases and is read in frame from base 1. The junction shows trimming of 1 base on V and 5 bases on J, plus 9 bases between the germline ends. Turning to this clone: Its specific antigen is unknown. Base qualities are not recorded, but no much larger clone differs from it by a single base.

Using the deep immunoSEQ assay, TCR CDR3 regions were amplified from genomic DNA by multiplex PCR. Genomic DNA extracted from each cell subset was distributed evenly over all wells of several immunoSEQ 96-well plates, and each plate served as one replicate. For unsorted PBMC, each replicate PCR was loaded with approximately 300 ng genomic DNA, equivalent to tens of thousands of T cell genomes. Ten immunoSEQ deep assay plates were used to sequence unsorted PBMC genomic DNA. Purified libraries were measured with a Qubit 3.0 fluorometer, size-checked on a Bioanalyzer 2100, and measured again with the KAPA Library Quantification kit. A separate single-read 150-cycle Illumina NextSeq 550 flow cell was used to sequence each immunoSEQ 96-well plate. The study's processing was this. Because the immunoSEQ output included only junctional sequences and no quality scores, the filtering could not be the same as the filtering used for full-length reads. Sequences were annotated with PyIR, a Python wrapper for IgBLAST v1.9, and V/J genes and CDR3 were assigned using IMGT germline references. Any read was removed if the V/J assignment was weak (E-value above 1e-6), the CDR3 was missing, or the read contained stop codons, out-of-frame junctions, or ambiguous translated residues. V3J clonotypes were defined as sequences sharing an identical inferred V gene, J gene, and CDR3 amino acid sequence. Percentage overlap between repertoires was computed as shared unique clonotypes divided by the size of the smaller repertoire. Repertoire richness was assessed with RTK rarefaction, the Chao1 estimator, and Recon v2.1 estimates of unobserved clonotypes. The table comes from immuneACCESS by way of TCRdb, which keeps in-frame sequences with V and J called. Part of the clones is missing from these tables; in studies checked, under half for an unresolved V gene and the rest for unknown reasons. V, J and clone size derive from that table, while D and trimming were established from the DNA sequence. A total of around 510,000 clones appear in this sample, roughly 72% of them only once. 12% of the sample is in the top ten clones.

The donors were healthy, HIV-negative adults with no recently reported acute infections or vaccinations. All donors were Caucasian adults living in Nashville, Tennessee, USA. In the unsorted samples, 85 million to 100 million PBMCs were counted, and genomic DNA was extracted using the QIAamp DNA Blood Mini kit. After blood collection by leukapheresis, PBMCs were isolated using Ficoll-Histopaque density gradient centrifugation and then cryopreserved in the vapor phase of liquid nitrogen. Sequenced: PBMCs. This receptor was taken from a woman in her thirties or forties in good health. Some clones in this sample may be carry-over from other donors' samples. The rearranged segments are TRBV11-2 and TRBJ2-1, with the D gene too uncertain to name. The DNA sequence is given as TGTGCCAGCAGCTTAGTGTACAGAAACAATGAGCAGTTCTTC. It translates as CASSLVYRNNEQFF.